This TCR beta chain was sequenced in a study of shared clonotypes between healthy human individuals. Background on the study: There were three CD4 naive, three CD4 memory, two CD8 naive and one CD8 memory plates per donor.

Sequencing used immunoSEQ multiplex PCR; TCRdb keeps in-frame clones, though not all of them. The sample consists of 700,000 or so clones, 55% to 75% of them appearing once. V lost 1 base, J lost 8 bases, and 12 bases lay in between. The CDR3 covers 14 residues. Germline lookup yields CDR1 SGHVS and CDR2 FNYEAQ. The sequence came from a woman younger than 45 in good health. The sample consisted of memory CD4+ T cells sorted from blood. Subset: CD45RA-negative fraction. V usage is TRBV7-6 and J usage is TRBJ1-3; no definite D call. This chain's CDR3 is CASSLEPVRYTIYF. The CDR3 region has the DNA TGTGCCAGCAGCTTAGAGCCCGTTCGGTACACCATATATTTT.